The rows below give T cell receptor beta chains drawn from one sample of a study of post-analysis software for immune sequencing data. In TCRdb, the PCR reads were re-called with MiXCR into one record per CDR3 protein. The sample lists 350,000 to 450,000 distinct CDR3 sequences; roughly 40% were seen once. Sequenced input: blood. These receptors were taken from a girl aged 2-10 years with multiple sclerosis. The CDR3 runs from the conserved cysteine through the conserved F or W. D genes are given only for firm matches. The size field is filled for only some rows; it gives once, few, many or a size class.

d_call j_call v_call clone_size cdr3_aa cdr3_nt
NA TRBJ1-4 TRBV3-1 NA CASSRLEHYNEKLFF TGTGCCAGCAGCCGTCTTGAGCACTATAATGAAAAACTGTTTTTT
TRBD1 TRBJ1-4 TRBV5-1 NA CASSLRGQDEKLFF TGCGCCAGCAGCTTGAGGGGGCAGGATGAAAAACTGTTTTTT
NA TRBJ2-1 TRBV7-6 NA CASSRPRDGGYNEQFF TGTGCCAGCAGCCGGCCACGGGACGGGGGTTACAATGAGCAGTTCTTC
NA TRBJ2-7 TRBV4-1 many CASSFRDIGPYEQYF TGCGCCAGCAGCTTCCGGGACATCGGTCCCTACGAGCAGTACTTC
TRBD2 TRBJ2-6 TRBV6-2/TRBV6-3 NA CASSAPSGRWTGANVLTF TGTGCCAGCAGCGCCCCCAGCGGGAGATGGACTGGGGCCAACGTCCTGACTTTC
NA TRBJ2-5 TRBV3-1 few CASSAPGIQYF TGTGCCAGCAGCGCTCCAGGGATCCAGTACTTC
TRBD1 TRBJ1-2 TRBV12-3/TRBV12-4 few CADRDRGRLGYGYTF TGTGCCGACCGGGACAGGGGGAGGCTCGGCTATGGCTACACCTTC
NA TRBJ1-1 TRBV4-1 few CASTQQVNTEAFF TGCGCCAGCACCCAACAGGTGAACACTGAAGCTTTCTTT
TRBD2 TRBJ2-3 TRBV20-1 NA CSARKGTSGGANTQYF TGCAGTGCTAGAAAAGGGACTAGCGGGGGGGCAAATACGCAGTATTTT
NA TRBJ2-7 TRBV4-1 few CASSQVWPGAYEQYF TGCGCCAGCAGCCAAGTGTGGCCAGGAGCCTACGAGCAGTACTTC
NA TRBJ2-3 TRBV5-1 NA CASSLGQIESTDTQYF TGCGCCAGCAGCTTAGGACAGATAGAAAGCACAGATACGCAGTATTTT
TRBD2 TRBJ2-3 TRBV29-1 NA CSVEPGLAGGGNDWNTQYF TGCAGCGTTGAACCGGGACTAGCGGGAGGGGGAAACGACTGGAATACGCAGTATTTT
NA TRBJ2-1 TRBV29-1 NA CSVRLKGLGSERNEQFF TGCAGCGTCCGCCTGAAGGGGTTGGGGAGCGAGCGAAATGAGCAGTTCTTC
TRBD2 TRBJ2-7 TRBV27 NA CASSLSGTSGGYSYEQYF TGTGCCAGCAGTTTATCAGGGACTAGCGGGGGCTACTCCTACGAGCAGTACTTC
TRBD1 TRBJ1-5 TRBV6-1 NA CASSETTGKDQPQHF TGTGCCAGCAGTGAAACGACAGGGAAGGACCAGCCCCAGCATTTT
TRBD1 TRBJ1-2 TRBV7-9 NA CASSFWTGLYGYTF TGTGCCAGCAGCTTTTGGACAGGACTTTATGGCTACACCTTC
NA TRBJ2-3 TRBV7-3 NA CASSHFGRTHSTDTQYF TGTGCCAGCAGCCACTTTGGGAGGACACATAGCACAGATACGCAGTATTTT
TRBD2 TRBJ2-3 TRBV27 few CASSFLAGARGDTQYF TGTGCCAGCAGTTTCCTAGCGGGAGCTCGCGGAGATACGCAGTATTTT
TRBD2 TRBJ2-1 TRBV27 few CASSLYRGRSNEQFF TGTGCCAGCAGTTTATACCGCGGGAGGAGTAATGAGCAGTTCTTC
TRBD1 TRBJ1-2 TRBV29-1 few CSVRTGLNYGYTF TGCAGCGTACGGACAGGACTGAACTATGGCTACACCTTC
NA TRBJ2-1 TRBV11-2 NA CASSLPRVYEQFF TGTGCCAGCAGCTTACCTCGGGTGTACGAGCAGTTCTTC
TRBD1 TRBJ1-6 TRBV4-2 NA CASSHPYPTGENSPLHF TGTGCCAGCAGCCACCCCTACCCGACAGGGGAGAATTCACCCCTCCACTTT
NA TRBJ2-4 TRBV4-1 NA CASSQAGGGYIQYF TGCGCCAGCAGCCAAGCCGGGGGCGGGTACATTCAGTACTTC
NA TRBJ1-2 TRBV10-3 NA CAISGAGNYGYTF TGTGCCATCAGTGGAGCAGGGAACTATGGCTACACCTTC
NA TRBJ2-3 TRBV4-3 few CASSQDRWQGPRGAQYF TGCGCCAGCAGCCAAGATCGGTGGCAGGGCCCTCGAGGTGCGCAGTATTTT
TRBD1 TRBJ1-1 TRBV10-3 NA CAISDRVETEAFF TGTGCCATCTCAGACAGGGTAGAAACTGAAGCTTTCTTT
NA TRBJ2-3 TRBV29-1 NA CSVDHTKGGPPSTDTQYF TGCAGCGTTGACCACACGAAGGGGGGCCCGCCTAGCACAGATACGCAGTATTTT
NA TRBJ2-1 TRBV7-3 few CASSLTPQGLVEQFF TGTGCCAGCAGCTTAACCCCACAGGGTTTGGTTGAGCAGTTCTTC
NA TRBJ2-7 TRBV10-3 NA CVISDSYEQYF TGTGTCATCAGTGACTCCTACGAGCAGTACTTC
NA TRBJ2-3 TRBV12-3/TRBV12-4 NA CASSWSDTQYF TGTGCCAGCAGTTGGTCGGATACGCAGTATTTT
TRBD1 TRBJ2-5 TRBV20-1 NA CSAMDREVQETQYF TGCAGTGCCATGGACAGGGAGGTTCAAGAGACCCAGTACTTC
NA TRBJ2-1 TRBV7-2 few CASSLDVGGRPSSYNEQFF TGTGCCAGCAGCTTAGATGTTGGGGGCAGACCGAGCTCCTACAATGAGCAGTTCTTC
TRBD1 TRBJ2-7 TRBV2 NA CASSPTGGDEQYF TGTGCCAGCAGCCCGACAGGGGGTGACGAGCAGTACTTC
NA TRBJ1-1 TRBV12-3/TRBV12-4 few CASSLRGYGYTEAFF TGTGCCAGCAGTTTACGGGGCTACGGATACACTGAAGCTTTCTTT
TRBD1 TRBJ1-1 TRBV4-1 NA CASSHDRAGTVNTEAFF TGCGCCAGCAGCCATGACAGAGCCGGGACAGTGAACACTGAAGCTTTCTTT
NA TRBJ2-5 TRBV9 NA CASSVTQALETQYF TGTGCCAGCAGCGTAACACAGGCGCTAGAGACCCAGTACTTC
NA TRBJ1-2 TRBV11-2 few CASSPTRQGRGYTF TGTGCCAGCAGCCCGACCCGACAAGGTCGTGGCTACACCTTC
NA TRBJ1-6 TRBV7-8 many CASSSRDGTNSPLHF TGTGCCAGCAGCTCCCGAGACGGGACTAATTCACCCCTCCACTTT
TRBD2 TRBJ2-1 TRBV2 NA CASSGGGPGPEQFF TGTGCCAGCAGCGGGGGAGGGCCCGGACCTGAGCAGTTCTTC
TRBD2 TRBJ2-3 TRBV29-1 NA CSVVSGSRSDTQYF TGCAGCGTTGTTAGCGGGAGCAGGTCAGATACGCAGTATTTT
NA TRBJ2-3 TRBV24-1 few CATNKGADTQYF TGTGCCACCAACAAGGGTGCAGATACGCAGTATTTT